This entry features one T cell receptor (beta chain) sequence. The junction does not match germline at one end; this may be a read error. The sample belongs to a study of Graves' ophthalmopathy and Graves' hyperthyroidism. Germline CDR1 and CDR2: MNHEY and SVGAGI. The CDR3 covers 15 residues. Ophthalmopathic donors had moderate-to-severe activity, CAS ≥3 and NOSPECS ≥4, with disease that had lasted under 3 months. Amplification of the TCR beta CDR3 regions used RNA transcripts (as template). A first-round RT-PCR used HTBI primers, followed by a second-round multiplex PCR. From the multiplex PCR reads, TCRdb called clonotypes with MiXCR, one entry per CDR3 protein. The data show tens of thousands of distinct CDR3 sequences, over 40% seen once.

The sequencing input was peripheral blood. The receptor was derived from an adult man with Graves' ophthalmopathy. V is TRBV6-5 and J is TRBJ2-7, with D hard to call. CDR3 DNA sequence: TGTGCCAGCAGTTACGGCAGAGCCAGCCTCTACGAGCAGGACTTC. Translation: CASSYGRASLYEQDF.